This T cell receptor (beta chain) comes out of a study of T cells in severe cutaneous drug reactions. The wider study: The culprit drug was assigned by the Naranjo and ALDEN algorithms. Study-wide results and caveats: A public TCRbeta CDR3 appeared in all seven CBZ-SJS/TEN blister samples, averaging roughly 13%.

Libraries were made by iRepertoire multiplex PCR with TCR subtype-specific primers for bulk and single-cell sequencing. TCRdb derives one entry per CDR3 protein from the multiplex PCR reads, leaving out DNA. The sample yields tens of thousands of distinct CDR3 sequences, of which the top ten take up approximately 7%. Carbamazepine had induced Stevens-Johnson syndrome or toxic epidermal necrolysis in the sequenced donors. The CDR3 contains 13 residues. Looked up from germline, CDR1 is DFQATT and CDR2 is SNEGSKA (reference sequence). As concerns this clonotype: Its antigen remains unknown.

The genes are TRBV20-1 and TRBJ2-1; TCRdb's D call, TRBD2, is unchecked because there is no DNA. The TCR originated in a human donor with toxic epidermal necrolysis, a severe cutaneous drug reaction. Sequenced input: PBMCs. CDR3: CSITSGRALEQFF.